In this sample, the clone carrying this T cell receptor (beta chain) turned up a few times. Its antigen remains unidentified. The germline V and J ends were trimmed by 5 bases and 7 bases, with 18 bases remaining between them. The length of the CDR3 is 14 residues. Germline V gene sequence: CDR1 LNHDA, CDR2 SQIVND (reference sequence). These data originate in a study of T cell repertoires in cytomegalovirus infection. About the study: Epitope selection comprised recently identified HLA-C-restricted CMV epitopes and well-studied HLA-B-restricted CMV epitopes. Public signatures in TCR beta pointed to CMV infection and matching HLA type.

Using its own MiXCR run on the reads, TCRdb lists one record per CDR3 protein. Among some 800,000 distinct CDR3 sequences, roughly 28% were seen once, and the ten largest hold around 12%. Study-wide results and caveats: The response measured ex vivo was dominated by TCR beta clonotypes (HLA-C-restricted and CMV-specific). Of the TCR beta families, the public ones yielded a cumulative frequency that identified carriers of CMV plus the relevant HLA.

The receptor's source is a human donor in good health (CMV status not recorded). Some clones in this sample may be carry-over from other donors' samples. This chain links TRBV19 with TRBJ2-7; perhaps TRBD2 as D (6 bases). The sample here was cultured CD8+ T cells from PBMCs, taken from culture after CMV antigen stimulation. The CDR3 DNA is TGTGCCAGTAGTTGGGGGACTTCGATGGGGGAGCAGTACTTC. Its protein product is CASSWGTSMGEQYF.